This TCR beta chain was captured by sequencing in a study of control samples from healthy donors and cancer patients. Using immunoSEQ multiplex PCR, the repertoire was profiled, and TCRdb retains in-frame clones only, with some absent. This table holds tens of thousands of clones, around nine tenths found once. V was clipped by 8 bases and J by 1 base, with 18 bases between them. Per germline, CDR1 MNHEY and CDR2 SMNVEV (reference sequence). The CDR3 spans 15 residues. This clonotype was obtained from a woman aged 55-69 years with head and neck cancer. The V gene is TRBV27, the J gene TRBJ2-7, with TRBD2 as a possible D gene (6 bases). The specimen sequenced was PBMCs. CDR3 in DNA: TGTGCCAGCGCATTGGGACTGAGCCGGTCCTACGAGCAGTACTTC. Its protein is CASALGLSRSYEQYF.